The sequence of this T cell receptor (beta chain) was determined in a study of OX40 agonist ivuxolimab in advanced cancers. This clone turned up a few times. Its antigen is unidentified. Here immunoSEQ multiplex PCR was the method, and the copy in TCRdb shows in-frame clones only, minus some. In the table there are tens of thousands of clones, 70% to 90% of which are singletons. Study outcomes and limitations: At 0.1-3.0 mg/kg, partial responders had clonal expansion among the lowest observed. There were, on average, more expanded clones in CD8+ T cells than in CD4+. At doses 0.1 to 3.0 mg/kg, CD4+ and CD8+ clones expanded.

The germline V gene has CDR1 KGHSH and CDR2 LQKENI. V shed 3 bases and J shed 4 bases, with 6 bases lying between them. This CDR3 comprises 13 residues. The sequence was obtained from an adult with an advanced solid tumor such as melanoma, head and neck, liver or kidney cancer. The rearrangement uses TRBV18 and TRBJ1-4; D unclear. The starting material was CD4+ or CD8+ T cells sorted from blood, obtained in a trial of the OX40 agonist ivuxolimab. The CDR3 spells CASSPGVNEKLFF. In DNA, the CDR3 is TGTGCCAGCTCACCTGGGGTTAATGAAAAACTGTTTTTT.